This T cell receptor (beta chain) was obtained from a study of blood T cell repertoires in COVID-19. The table came from immunoSEQ multiplex PCR; TCRdb's copy has only in-frame clones and leaves some out. The sample yields about 160,000 clones, about 93% seen once. The CDR3 has 15 residues. V shed 3 bases, J shed 4 bases, and the junction held 4 bases outside the gene matches. In germline, CDR1 is SGHTA, CDR2 FQGNSA. What was sequenced was peripheral blood. This receptor was taken from a woman aged 45-65 years with acute or convalescent COVID-19. V gene TRBV7-2 combines with J gene TRBJ2-1; 9 bases line up with TRBD1. The CDR3 protein is CASSFGQGRYNEQFF. CDR3 bases: TGTGCCAGCAGCTTTGGACAGGGGCGGTACAATGAGCAGTTCTTC.